Sequencing of this T cell receptor beta chain was carried out in a study of cytomegalovirus exposure and HLA in healthy donors (dated by TCRdb to about 2017). Turning to the overall study: According to an earlier analysis of a few hundred of the donors, about 190 million T cells yielded over 100 million unique TCR beta sequences and approximately 300 Gb of sequence data. All discovery cohort repertoires had been generated using a single sequencing platform. The study was designed to test whether signatures of past pathogen exposure could be identified by cataloging public T cell receptors. Among 350 to 400 genotyped donors of the cohort, an average of around 240,000 unique TCR beta nucleotide sequences were sequenced per donor, roughly 18% of them non-productive. Alongside the repertoire data, information on donor age, sex, ethnicity and CMV serostatus was compiled. About five DR-DQ haplotypes were treated as single units for association and clustering because of strong linkage in the cohort. Along with the roughly 700-subject first cohort, a separate validation cohort of over a hundred different subjects was used. About 280 gigabases of sequencing data and around 90 million unique TCR sequences made up an early release that covered around 640 HLA-typed donors. Class I and class II HLA loci were covered by the typing at four-digit resolution. Using immunosequencing, the study profiled T cell repertoires from around 680 subjects and related those repertoires to cytomegalovirus serostatus. In an earlier analysis of 550 to 700 of the donors, high-throughput TCR beta sequencing was used to judge whether each TCR beta V gene segment behaved as functional or pseudogenic. Of the roughly 410 genotyped donors, approximately 81% were placed in the genetic ancestry cluster associated with self-reported Caucasian donors. High-throughput TCR immunosequencing, statistical association of individual TCRs with disease status, and machine learning were combined to predict cytomegalovirus infection status. In the later analysis, no new phenotypic data were used to find candidate immune exposures; instead, reliance was placed on TCR beta sequences and their occurrence across donors. Typing coverage varied by locus: roughly 629-640 donors for A, B, C, DRB1 and DQB1; approximately 500 for DQA1; around 570 for DPA1; 450 to 480 for DPB1. A later genetic analysis used genome-wide SNP genotypes for about 60% of the 666 donors, treating that subset as a discovery cohort. A later analysis re-analyzed previously published TCR beta repertoires from roughly 690 donors and added high-resolution HLA genotyping to study TCR occurrence patterns. Overall results and qualifications from the work: Immune exposure information for the cohort was limited to CMV serostatus. Approximately 18 rarely observed V segments, including chromosome 9 orphons, were excluded from the earlier analysis of almost 600 of the donors because counts were too low. Because HLA typing was missing for some donors at each locus, association tests included only the typed subset. Most CMV-associated TCR beta chains appeared to be HLA-restricted in a later analysis, and the HLA associations seemed to be driven largely by CMV exposure. The authors suggested that the approach could potentially be extended to other disease states and immunological phenotypes. A cluster of highly shared sequence variants was judged likely to be a technical artifact of the sequencing pipeline. According to a later genetic analysis, donors in an Asian-associated ancestry cluster had fewer N-insertions in productive TCRs than the approximately 610-donor mean. Linkage disequilibrium might explain the correlated functional status among segregating V segments, but an unknown experimental factor could not be ruled out. The classifier was reported to diagnose cytomegalovirus status with high specificity and sensitivity in both the original cohort and the validation cohort. A few of the identified cytomegalovirus-associated TCR beta chains were confirmed in vitro to be specific for cytomegalovirus antigens. According to a later analysis, TCR association rates differed among HLA loci, with DRB1 alleles showing the most associated TCRs and HLA-C alleles showing the fewest. The study listed 150 to 200 TCR beta chains as associated with cytomegalovirus. While some public TCRs were present in many individuals, most TCR sequences turned up only very rarely across donors. Assigning TCR associations to individual alleles was difficult when HLA alleles, especially DR and DQ, strongly co-occurred. In a later analysis, HLA-associated TCR beta chains were found to be more clonally expanded and to have lower generation probabilities than equally common non-associated chains. An association between a missense DCLRE1C variant and V-gene and J-gene trimming of TCR beta chains was found in a later genetic analysis and replicated in an independent cohort. At a false discovery rate of 0.05, a later analysis linked 16,951 TCR beta sequences to specific HLA alleles. Roughly uniform sequencing depth across donors was assumed in presence/absence analyses, although this assumption may not hold. Only TCR beta chains were sequenced in this cohort, and the absence of alpha or paired-chain data limited detectable features. A further reported finding was that TCR beta sequences accurately predicted the HLA-A and HLA-B alleles for most subjects in the first cohort. The 87-base-pair reads could not distinguish some IMGT-functional V segments, including TRBV6-2 and TRBV6-3, so those segments were excluded. An earlier analysis of 450 to 750 of the donors showed that most TCR beta V segments appeared in productive rearrangements either about 87% or about 30% of the time, which broadly matched IMGT annotations. In a later analysis, several top co-occurrence clusters were reported to appear linked to parvovirus B19, influenza, CMV and Epstein-Barr virus.

Including cysteine and phenylalanine, the CDR3 has 14 amino acids. The kept DNA is CDR3 alone, 42 bases in frame from the first base. V ends up 4 bases short and J 4 bases short, with an unmatched junction base count of 3. The germline V gene (reference sequence) supplies CDR1 LNHDA and CDR2 SQIVND. In total, around 600 healthy bone marrow donors made up the cohort. All cohort members were sampled while nominally healthy, although unrecorded immune exposures were likely present. The donor was CMV seropositive and belonged to the group of 250 to 300 seropositive cohort members. Each donor provided a peripheral blood sample, and peripheral blood mononuclear cells were used for TCR beta sequencing. The Qiagen DNeasy Blood Extraction Kit was used to extract genomic DNA from the blood cell samples. Libraries were prepared through the immunoSEQ multiplex PCR assay. The multiplex PCR relied on a mix of 60 forward primers for TCR Vbeta segments and 13 reverse primers for TCR Jbeta segments. The CDR3 region of rearranged TCR beta genes was amplified from genomic DNA with a multiplex PCR assay. The Illumina HiSeq System was used to sequence the amplified TCR beta libraries as 87-base-pair reads. In the original analysis: Across the 500 to 850 repertoires, a later analysis counted 80 million or so unique TCR beta chains, approximately 12 million of which were shared by at least two donors. To remove PCR and sequencing errors, raw reads were error-corrected and collapsed into unique sequences using a nearest-neighbor algorithm that merged closely related sequences. To assign V, D and J gene segments, CDR3 sequences were aligned to IMGT reference sequences. For a sequence to be retained, at least a six-nucleotide match to both a V gene segment and a J gene segment was required. A rearrangement counted as productive if the CDR3 had no stop codons and remained in frame with V and J, and every other rearrangement counted as non-productive. CDR3 was defined according to IMGT convention as the region running from the second conserved V-encoded cysteine to the conserved J-encoded phenylalanine. Sequences without an unambiguous match to a single V gene segment were excluded from the earlier analysis of approximately 560 of the donors. An earlier analysis of approximately 590 of the donors called V segments functional above 56.7% productive rearrangements and segregating when the between-donor standard deviation exceeded 5%. A statistical classification framework was built to diagnose cytomegalovirus status from the catalog of TCR beta chain sequences. A later analysis assigned V and J genes by comparing TCR nucleotide sequences with IMGT/GENE-DB human TR gene sequences. In a later analysis, CDR3 sequences and most-parsimonious VDJ recombination scenarios were assigned using the TCRdist pipeline. In a later analysis, each TCR beta chain was defined by its CDR3 amino acid sequence together with its V-gene family, and reads without a unique V-gene family were excluded. To address suspected cross-contamination and a sequencing artifact, a later analysis removed 592 highly shared, low-generation-probability nucleotide sequences. For each public chain, a later analysis derived a clonal expansion index from normalized ranks of inferred template counts within each repertoire. In a later analysis, generation probabilities were computed using a VDJ recombination model fitted to out-of-frame rearrangements, and the results were checked against IGoR. A later analysis scored TCR-TCR, TCR-HLA and TCR-CMV co-occurrence with hypergeometric tests, applying a repertoire-size bias correction to TCR pairs. In a later analysis, false discovery rates were estimated by permuting HLA or CMV assignments 20 times. In a later analysis, co-occurring TCRs were grouped using DBSCAN, with TCRdist sequence similarity added in when clustering inside HLA-allele-positive subsets. For co-occurrence clustering, repertoires with fewer than 30,000 or more than 120,000 public chains were excluded, along with roughly 5 repertoires with anomalous nucleotide sharing. Drawn from immuneACCESS, this table holds only the in-frame rearrangements with V and J called that TCRdb kept. Clones are partly lost; checked studies trace under half to an unresolved V gene and leave the rest unexplained. Clone size and the V and J calls come from that table; the DNA yielded D and trimming. In this sample the table shows 120,000 or so clones, under 90% of which occur a single time. 7.5% to 9.5% of the sample comes from the top ten.

As for this clone: The antigen it binds to is not known. No per-base quality is available; no much larger clone lies one base away.

This sequence uses TRBV19 and TRBJ1-5; 8 nucleotides in the junction match TRBD1. The clonotype comes from a female donor in good health and CMV-seropositive. The sequenced sample consisted of PBMCs. Here is the DNA: TGTGCCAGTAGTACCTGGGACAGGAATCAGCCCCAGCATTTT. It translates as CASSTWDRNQPQHF.